This T cell receptor (beta chain) appears in the sequencing data of a study of blood T cell repertoires in COVID-19. Study information: From the United States, Italy and Spain came samples of acute and convalescent COVID-19. PBMCs, B-cell-depleted T cells, or T cells provided the cDNA or gDNA that made up the material.

The CDR3 extends over 13 amino acids. V gave up 6 bases and J gave up 2 bases, with 11 bases separating them. CDR1 and CDR2 from the germline V gene are SEHNR and FQNEAQ (reference sequence). Methods used by the authors: Cell counts per sample came from amplifying reference gene primers. TCRdb keeps only in-frame clones here, not all; method: immunoSEQ multiplex PCR. V and J calls and clone size are those listed in that table; D and trimming were worked out from the DNA. The sample includes about 76,000 clones, about 90% seen only once; the top ten take around 5.8%. The sequenced sample consisted of peripheral blood. This sequence originates from a human donor in a cohort sampled during active COVID-19. The chain couples TRBV7-9 to TRBJ2-7; D may be TRBD1 (6 bases). CDR3: CASRPRTAYEQYF. The CDR3 coding sequence is TGTGCCAGCAGACCAAGGACAGCCTACGAGCAGTACTTC.